This T cell receptor beta chain emerged from a study of shared clonotypes between healthy human individuals. Study-level information: There were three CD4 naive, three CD4 memory, two CD8 naive and one CD8 memory plates per donor.

Donors, without exception, were Caucasian adults residing in Nashville, Tennessee. The study, taken as a whole, reports: Researchers found naive subsets generally carried larger estimated richness than memory subsets. Non-shared clonotypes showed lower generation probabilities than clonotypes common to all four donors.

V lost 4 bases and J lost 2; bases outside the gene matches: 1. The germline V gene has CDR1 SGHNT and CDR2 YENEEA. CDR3 length: 15 residues. A note on this clone: Its target is unknown.

The repertoire was sequenced with immunoSEQ multiplex PCR; TCRdb's copy has only in-frame clones and lacks some. This sample has about 1.4 million clones, with roughly 96% found just once. The source is a man aged 25 to 40 in good health. The sequencing input was naive CD4+ T cells sorted from blood. Subset noted: CD45RA+ positively selected. The chain is built from TRBV11-3 and TRBJ2-5, with 13 bases fitting TRBD2. CDR3 region: CASSSGLAGQETQYF. For the CDR3, the DNA is TGTGCCAGCAGCTCGGGACTAGCGGGACAAGAGACCCAGTACTTC.